This record covers a single T cell receptor beta chain. The antigen remains unidentified. Those who donated were healthy bone marrow donors. Primers for the PCR totalled 60 Vbeta and 13 Jbeta. Clones were read by immunoSEQ multiplex PCR, and TCRdb kept only the in-frame ones, dropping some. Among 130,000 or so clones listed, about 80% were seen once. This sample is drawn from a study of cytomegalovirus exposure and HLA in healthy donors. Germline loops: CDR1 MGHDK, CDR2 SYGVNS. V was shortened by 3 bases and J by 3 bases, with 10 bases between the two germline ends. CDR3 size: 14 residues. Study-wide findings and caveats: Follow-up analysis later connected one missense variant in DCLRE1C with trimming of TCR beta V- and J-genes. Researchers reported from a later analysis that most CMV-associated TCR beta chains appeared HLA-restricted.

V is TRBV25-1 and J is TRBJ2-3, with D perhaps matching TRBD1 (5 bases). The source of this sequence is a woman aged 35 to 49 in good health and CMV-seronegative. Sequencing was done on a sample of PBMCs. The CDR3 DNA sequence: TGTGCCAGCAGTGACCGACAGCCAACAGATACGCAGTATTTT. Translating gives CASSDRQPTDTQYF.